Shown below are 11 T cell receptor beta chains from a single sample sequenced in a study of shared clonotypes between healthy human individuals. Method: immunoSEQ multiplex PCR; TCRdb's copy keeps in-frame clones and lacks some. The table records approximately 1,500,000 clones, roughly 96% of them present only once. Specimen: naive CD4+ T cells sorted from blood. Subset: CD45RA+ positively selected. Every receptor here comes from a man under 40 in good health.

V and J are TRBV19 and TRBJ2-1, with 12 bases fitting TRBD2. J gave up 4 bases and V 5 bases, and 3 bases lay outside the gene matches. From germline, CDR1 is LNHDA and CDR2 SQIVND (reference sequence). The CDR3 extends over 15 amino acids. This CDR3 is CASSPLAGGYNEQFF. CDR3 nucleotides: TGTGCCAGTAGTCCCCTAGCGGGAGGGTACAATGAGCAGTTCTTC. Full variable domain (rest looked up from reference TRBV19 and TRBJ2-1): DGGITQSPKYLFRKEGQNVTLSCEQNLNHDAMYWYRQDPGQGLRLIYYSQIVNDFQKGDIAEGYSVSREKKESFPLTVTSAQKNPTAFYLCASSPLAGGYNEQFFGPGTRLTVL.

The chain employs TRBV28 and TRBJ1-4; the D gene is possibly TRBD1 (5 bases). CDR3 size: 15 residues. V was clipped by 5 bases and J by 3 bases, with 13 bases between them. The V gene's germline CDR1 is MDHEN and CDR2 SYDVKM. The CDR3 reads CASSPSGGANEKLFF. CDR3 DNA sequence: TGTGCCAGCAGTCCTTCTGGGGGAGCTAATGAAAAACTGTTTTTT.

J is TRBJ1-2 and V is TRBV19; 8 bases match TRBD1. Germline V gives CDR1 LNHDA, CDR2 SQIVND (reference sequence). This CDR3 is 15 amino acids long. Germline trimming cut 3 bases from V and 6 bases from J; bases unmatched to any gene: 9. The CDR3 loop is CASSIGRGQVDGYTF. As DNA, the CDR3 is TGTGCCAGTAGTATCGGCAGGGGGCAAGTTGATGGCTACACCTTC. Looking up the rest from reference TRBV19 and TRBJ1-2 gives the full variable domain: DGGITQSPKYLFRKEGQNVTLSCEQNLNHDAMYWYRQDPGQGLRLIYYSQIVNDFQKGDIAEGYSVSREKKESFPLTVTSAQKNPTAFYLCASSIGRGQVDGYTFGSGTRLTVV.

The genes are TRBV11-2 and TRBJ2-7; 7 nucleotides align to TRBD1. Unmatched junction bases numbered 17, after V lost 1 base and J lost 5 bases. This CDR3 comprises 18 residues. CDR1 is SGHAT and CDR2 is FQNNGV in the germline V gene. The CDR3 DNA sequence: TGTGCCAGCAGCTTAGGCCCCCACAGGGGAAGAGACCGCAACGAGCAGTACTTC. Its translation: CASSLGPHRGRDRNEQYF.

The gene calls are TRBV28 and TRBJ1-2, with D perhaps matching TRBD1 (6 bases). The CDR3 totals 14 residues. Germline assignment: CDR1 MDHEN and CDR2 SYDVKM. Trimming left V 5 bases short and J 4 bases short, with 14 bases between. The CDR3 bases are TGTGCCAGCAGTATCACAGGGAGGGCCTATGGCTACACCTTC. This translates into CASSITGRAYGYTF.

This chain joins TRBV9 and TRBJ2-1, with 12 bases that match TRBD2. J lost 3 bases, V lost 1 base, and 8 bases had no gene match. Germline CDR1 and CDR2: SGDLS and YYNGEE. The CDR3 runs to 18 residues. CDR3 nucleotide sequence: TGTGCCAGCAGCGTAAATCCTAGCGGGAGGGCGGGCTACAATGAGCAGTTCTTC. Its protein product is CASSVNPSGRAGYNEQFF.

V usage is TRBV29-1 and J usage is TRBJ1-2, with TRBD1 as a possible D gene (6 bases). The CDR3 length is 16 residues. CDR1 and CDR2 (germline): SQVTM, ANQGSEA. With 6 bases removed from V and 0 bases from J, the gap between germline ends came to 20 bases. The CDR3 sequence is CSVHPGHRNPNYGYTF. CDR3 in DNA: TGCAGCGTACACCCGGGACACCGAAATCCTAACTATGGCTACACCTTC.

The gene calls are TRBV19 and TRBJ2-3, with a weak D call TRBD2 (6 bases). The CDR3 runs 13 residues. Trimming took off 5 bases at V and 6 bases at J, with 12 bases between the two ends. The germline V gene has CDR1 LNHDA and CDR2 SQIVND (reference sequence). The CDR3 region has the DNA TGTGCCAGTAGTCAGCCGGGGGTGGATACGCAGTATTTT. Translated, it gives CASSQPGVDTQYF.

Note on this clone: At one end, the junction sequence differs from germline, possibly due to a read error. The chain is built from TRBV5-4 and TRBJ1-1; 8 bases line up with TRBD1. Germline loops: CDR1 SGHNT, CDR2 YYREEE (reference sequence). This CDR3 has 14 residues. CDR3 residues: CASSLASRDRGSSF. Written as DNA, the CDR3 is TGTGCCAGCAGCTTAGCTTCGCGAGACAGGGGTTCCTCCTTT.

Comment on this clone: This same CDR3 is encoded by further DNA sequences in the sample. DNA for the CDR3: TGTGCCAGCAGCCTGAAACAGGGGACTGAAGCTTTCTTT. Translation: CASSLKQGTEAFF. The rearrangement uses TRBV5-4 and TRBJ1-1, with 7 bases that match TRBD1. The germline V gene encodes CDR1 SGHNT and CDR2 YYREEE (reference sequence). V was pared by 4 bases and J by 5 bases, with 5 bases of the junction left unmatched. CDR3 length: 13 amino acids.

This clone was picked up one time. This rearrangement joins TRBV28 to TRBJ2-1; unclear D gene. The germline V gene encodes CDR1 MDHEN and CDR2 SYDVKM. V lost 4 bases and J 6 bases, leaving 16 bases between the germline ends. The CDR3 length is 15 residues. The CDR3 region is CASSSHLLPGNEQFF. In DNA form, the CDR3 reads TGTGCCAGCAGTTCCCATCTATTACCAGGCAATGAGCAGTTCTTC.